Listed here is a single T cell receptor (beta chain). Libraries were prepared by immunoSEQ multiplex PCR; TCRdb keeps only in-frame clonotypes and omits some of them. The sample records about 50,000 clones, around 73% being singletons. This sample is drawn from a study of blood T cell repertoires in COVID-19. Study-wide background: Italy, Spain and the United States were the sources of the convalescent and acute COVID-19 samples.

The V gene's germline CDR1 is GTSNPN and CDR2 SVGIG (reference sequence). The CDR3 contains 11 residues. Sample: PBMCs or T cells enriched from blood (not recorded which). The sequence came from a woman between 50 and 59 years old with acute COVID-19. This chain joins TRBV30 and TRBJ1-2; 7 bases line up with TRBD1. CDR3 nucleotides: TGTGTTCACAGGGGATATAATGGCTACACCTTC. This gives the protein CVHRGYNGYTF.